This is a list of T cell receptor beta chains from one sample in a study of CD8+ T cells in alopecia areata. Produced via immunoSEQ multiplex PCR; TCRdb's table is partial and in-frame only. Of about 220,000 clones in the sample, more than 45% were seen once. The input for sequencing was CD4+ T cells sorted from blood, taken at week 4, from a patient treated with tofacitinib. Every receptor here comes from a human donor with alopecia areata. Each CDR3 is given with its conserved first and last residue. A D gene is named only where the DNA matches it firmly. A clone size is listed for some rows: how often the clone was seen (once, few, many), or a class if it is expanded.

size: NA
V: TRBV30
J: TRBJ1-5
D: TRBD1
DNA: TGTGCCTGTGGGACAGGGTCCCCCAGTCAGCCCCAGCATTTT
CDR3: CACGTGSPSQPQHF

size: NA
V: TRBV9
J: TRBJ1-5
D: NA
DNA: TGTGCCAGCAGCGTAGCTAGCGAGAGCAATCAGCCCCAGCATTTT
CDR3: CASSVASESNQPQHF

size: NA
V: TRBV30
J: TRBJ2-7
D: NA
DNA: TGTGCCTGGAGTGTATCAGGGGTCTACGAGCAGTACTTC
CDR3: CAWSVSGVYEQYF

size: NA
V: TRBV29-1
J: TRBJ2-4
D: NA
DNA: TGCAGCGTTGTAGTCAGGGCCAAGGCCAAAAACATTCAGTACTTC
CDR3: CSVVVRAKAKNIQYF

size: NA
V: TRBV9
J: TRBJ2-7
D: NA
DNA: TGTGCCAGCAGCCCCACCGTAATTATCGACGAGCAGTACTTC
CDR3: CASSPTVIIDEQYF

size: few
V: TRBV14
J: TRBJ2-3
D: NA
DNA: TGTGCCAGCAGCCCACGGATACTCCAGGGACGGGATACGCAGTATTTT
CDR3: CASSPRILQGRDTQYF

size: NA
V: TRBV9
J: TRBJ2-2
D: NA
DNA: TGTGCCAGCAGCCCCCCCTTGGGACACCCCAACACCGGGGAGCTGTTTTTT
CDR3: CASSPPLGHPNTGELFF

size: NA
V: TRBV7-6
J: TRBJ1-2
D: NA
DNA: TGTGCCAGCAGCTTAGCCCAGGGAGGTGGCTACACCTTC
CDR3: CASSLAQGGGYTF

size: few
V: TRBV2
J: TRBJ2-1
D: NA
DNA: TGTGCCAGCAGCGCTCAACTTACCTACAATGAGCAGTTCTTC
CDR3: CASSAQLTYNEQFF

size: few
V: TRBV14
J: TRBJ2-7
D: NA
DNA: TGTGCCAGCAGAGGGACAAGTAGCTACGAGCAGTACTTC
CDR3: CASRGTSSYEQYF

size: NA
V: TRBV29-1
J: TRBJ2-2
D: NA
DNA: TGCAGCGTTGAAGCACCCTCGGGGACCGGGGAGCTGTTTTTT
CDR3: CSVEAPSGTGELFF

size: NA
V: TRBV29-1
J: TRBJ1-1
D: NA
DNA: TGCAGCGTAGATACAGGGATGGGGAACACTGAAGCTTTCTTT
CDR3: CSVDTGMGNTEAFF

size: NA
V: TRBV29-1
J: TRBJ1-5
D: NA
DNA: TGCAGCGTTGTCATCAGGGAACTCCAGCATTTT
CDR3: CSVVIRELQHF

size: few
V: TRBV7-2
J: TRBJ2-7
D: NA
DNA: TGTGCCAGCAGCTTGGAAGAACGGTACGAGCAGTACTTC
CDR3: CASSLEERYEQYF

size: few
V: TRBV2
J: TRBJ1-4
D: NA
DNA: TGTGCCAGCATAACAGACTTGGGTGAAAAACTGTTTTTT
CDR3: CASITDLGEKLFF

size: NA
V: TRBV4-1
J: TRBJ1-1
D: NA
DNA: TGCGCCAGCAGCCGAACCGGACAGATGAACACTGAAGCTTTCTTT
CDR3: CASSRTGQMNTEAFF

size: NA
V: TRBV6-5
J: TRBJ2-1
D: TRBD1
DNA: TGTGCCAGCAGTCGAGCCGGGACAGGGGTCAATGAGCAGTTCTTC
CDR3: CASSRAGTGVNEQFF